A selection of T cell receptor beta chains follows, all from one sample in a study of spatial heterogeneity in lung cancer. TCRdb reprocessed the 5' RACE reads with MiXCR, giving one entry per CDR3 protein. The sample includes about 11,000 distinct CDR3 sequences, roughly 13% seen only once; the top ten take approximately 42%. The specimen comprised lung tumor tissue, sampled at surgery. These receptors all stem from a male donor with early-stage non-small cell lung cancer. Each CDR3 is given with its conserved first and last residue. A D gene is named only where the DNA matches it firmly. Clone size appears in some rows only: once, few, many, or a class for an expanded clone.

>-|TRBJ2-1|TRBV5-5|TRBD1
CASSRTGVEQFF
TGTGCCAGCAGCAGGACAGGGGTCGAGCAGTTCTTC
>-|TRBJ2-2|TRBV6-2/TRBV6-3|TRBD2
CASRRRLAGPFF
TGTGCCAGCAGACGCAGACTAGCGGGCCCGTTTTTT
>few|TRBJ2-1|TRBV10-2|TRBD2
CASSDGGASGGRGQFF
TGCGCCAGCAGTGATGGTGGGGCTAGCGGGGGCCGAGGGCAGTTCTTC
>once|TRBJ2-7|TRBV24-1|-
CATHSPFSNSYEQYF
TGTGCCACCCACAGTCCGTTCTCAAACTCCTACGAGCAGTACTTC
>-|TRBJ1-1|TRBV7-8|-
CASSYGRGASEAFF
TGTGCCAGCAGCTACGGGAGAGGTGCCAGTGAAGCTTTCTTT
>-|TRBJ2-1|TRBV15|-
CATSRSRGYNEQFF
TGTGCCACCAGCAGGTCGAGGGGTTACAATGAGCAGTTCTTC
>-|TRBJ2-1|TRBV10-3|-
CAISNMAGRGTSYNEQFF
TGTGCCATCTCCAACATGGCGGGAAGGGGTACCTCCTACAATGAGCAGTTCTTC
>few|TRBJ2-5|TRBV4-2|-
CASSQDNSAQETQYF
TGTGCCAGCAGCCAAGATAACAGCGCGCAAGAGACCCAGTACTTC
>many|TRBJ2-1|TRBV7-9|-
CASSPAGDPQNEQFF
TGTGCCAGCAGCCCAGCTGGCGACCCTCAGAATGAGCAGTTCTTC
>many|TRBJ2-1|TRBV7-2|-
CASSLDYSTRQFF
TGTGCCAGCAGCTTAGACTACTCGACTAGGCAGTTCTTC
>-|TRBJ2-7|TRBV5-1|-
CASSLGGISYEQYF
TGCGCCAGCAGCTTGGGGGGGATCTCCTACGAGCAGTACTTC
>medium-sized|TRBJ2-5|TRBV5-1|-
CASSINRRFQETQYF
TGCGCCAGCAGCATAAACAGGAGATTCCAAGAGACCCAGTACTTC
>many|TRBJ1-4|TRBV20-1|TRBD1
CSALGGGSEKLFF
TGCAGTGCTCTCGGAGGGGGCAGTGAAAAACTGTTTTTT
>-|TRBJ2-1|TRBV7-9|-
CATGRSPALDEQFF
TGTGCCACCGGACGGTCCCCCGCCCTCGATGAGCAGTTCTTC
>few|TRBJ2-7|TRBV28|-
CASSTSGTEQYF
TGTGCCAGCAGTACAAGTGGGACCGAGCAGTACTTC
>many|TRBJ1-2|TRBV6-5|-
CALFESQINYGYTF
TGTGCCCTGTTCGAATCGCAGATCAACTATGGCTACACCTTC
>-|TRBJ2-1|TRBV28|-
CASSSSRVIRDKQFF
TGTGCCAGCAGTTCCTCCAGGGTAATTAGGGATAAGCAGTTCTTC
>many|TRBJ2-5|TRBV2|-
CASRTQQETQYF
TGTGCCAGTAGGACACAGCAAGAGACCCAGTACTTC
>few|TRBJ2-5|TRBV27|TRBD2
CASSPRGGETQYF
TGTGCCAGCAGCCCCCGGGGAGGGGAGACCCAGTACTTC
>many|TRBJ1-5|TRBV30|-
CAWSVPGGGQPQHF
TGTGCCTGGAGTGTACCGGGGGGTGGGCAGCCCCAGCATTTT
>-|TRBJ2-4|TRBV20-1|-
CSARRQDLAKNIQYF
TGCAGTGCTCGAAGACAGGATTTAGCCAAAAACATTCAGTACTTC
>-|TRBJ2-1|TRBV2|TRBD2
CASMETSGYNEQFF
TGTGCCAGCATGGAGACTAGCGGGTACAATGAGCAGTTCTTC
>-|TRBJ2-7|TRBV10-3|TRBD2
CAITAGRGAPYEQYF
TGTGCCATCACGGCCGGGAGGGGGGCTCCCTACGAGCAGTACTTC
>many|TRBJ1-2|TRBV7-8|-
CASSLERAFRYYGYTF
TGTGCCAGCAGCTTAGAAAGGGCGTTTCGCTACTATGGCTACACCTTC
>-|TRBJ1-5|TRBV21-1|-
CASSNYSGGYQPQHF
TGTGCCAGCAGCAACTATTCGGGAGGATATCAGCCCCAGCATTTT
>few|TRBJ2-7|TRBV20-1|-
CSARERLEGEQYF
TGCAGTGCTAGAGAACGGCTGGAGGGCGAGCAGTACTTC
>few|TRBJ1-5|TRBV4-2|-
CASSQEMGGPSQPQHF
TGTGCCAGCAGCCAAGAGATGGGGGGCCCAAGTCAGCCCCAGCATTTT
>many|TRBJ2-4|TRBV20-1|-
CSARDPAGEGIQYF
TGCAGTGCTAGAGATCCCGCAGGGGAGGGCATTCAGTACTTC
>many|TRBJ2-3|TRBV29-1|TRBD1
CSVENWDRAGDTQYF
TGCAGCGTTGAAAACTGGGACAGGGCTGGAGATACGCAGTATTTT
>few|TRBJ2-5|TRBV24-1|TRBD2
CATSALAGKGFQETQYF
TGTGCCACCAGTGCTCTAGCGGGGAAGGGATTTCAAGAGACCCAGTACTTC
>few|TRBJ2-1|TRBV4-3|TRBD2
CASSQLGLAWNEQFF
TGCGCCAGCAGCCAACTCGGACTAGCGTGGAATGAGCAGTTCTTC
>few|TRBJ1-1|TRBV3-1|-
CASSQTGFAEAFF
TGTGCCAGCAGTCAAACAGGATTCGCTGAAGCTTTCTTT
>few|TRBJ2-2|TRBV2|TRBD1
CASKPGQGATGELFF
TGTGCCAGCAAACCGGGACAGGGGGCGACCGGGGAGCTGTTTTTT
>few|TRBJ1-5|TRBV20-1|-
CSARDPRNRGNQPQHF
TGCAGTGCTAGAGATCCGAGGAATCGAGGAAATCAGCCCCAGCATTTT
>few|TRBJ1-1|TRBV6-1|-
CASKFDWSTEAFF
TGTGCCAGCAAATTCGATTGGAGCACTGAAGCTTTCTTT
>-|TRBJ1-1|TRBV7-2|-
CASTLTLRASEAFF
TGTGCCAGCACCTTAACACTTCGGGCGTCGGAAGCTTTCTTT
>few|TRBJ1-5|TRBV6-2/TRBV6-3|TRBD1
CASSYSSRTGTIQPQHF
TGTGCCAGCAGTTACTCGAGTAGGACAGGGACGATTCAGCCCCAGCATTTT
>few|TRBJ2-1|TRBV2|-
CASRGTLRVSYNEQFF
TGTGCCAGCAGAGGGACATTGAGGGTCTCCTACAATGAGCAGTTCTTC
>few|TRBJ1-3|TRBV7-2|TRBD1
CASSSRGQGNTIYF
TGTGCCAGCAGCTCCAGGGGACAGGGCAACACCATATATTTT
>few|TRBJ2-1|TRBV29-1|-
CSVNSRSSYNEQFF
TGCAGCGTGAACAGCCGGAGCTCCTACAATGAGCAGTTCTTC
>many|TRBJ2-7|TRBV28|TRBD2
CASSSPGLAGAPYEQYF
TGTGCCAGCAGTTCGCCGGGACTAGCGGGGGCGCCCTACGAGCAGTACTTC
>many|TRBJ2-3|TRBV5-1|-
CASSFPSGWGSTDTQYF
TGCGCCAGCAGCTTTCCGTCGGGGTGGGGATCCACAGATACGCAGTATTTT
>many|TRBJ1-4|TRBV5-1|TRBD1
CASKRQGDDNEKLFF
TGCGCCAGCAAAAGACAGGGGGACGATAATGAAAAACTGTTTTTT
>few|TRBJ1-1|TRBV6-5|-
CASTLGAEAFF
TGTGCCAGCACCCTTGGGGCGGAAGCTTTCTTT
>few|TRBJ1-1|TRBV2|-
CASSENSNTEAFF
TGTGCCAGCAGTGAGAACAGTAACACTGAAGCTTTCTTT
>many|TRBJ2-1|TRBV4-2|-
CASSQVAGTASHQFF
TGTGCCAGCAGCCAAGTGGCCGGGACCGCGTCTCACCAGTTCTTC
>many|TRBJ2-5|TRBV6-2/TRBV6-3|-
CASSYGEETQYF
TGTGCCAGCAGTTACGGGGAAGAGACCCAGTACTTC
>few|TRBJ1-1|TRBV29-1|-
CSVTDTNTEAFF
TGCAGCGTTACTGATACGAACACTGAAGCTTTCTTT
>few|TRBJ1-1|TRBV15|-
CATSREPQGMNTEAFF
TGTGCCACCAGCAGAGAACCCCAGGGGATGAACACTGAAGCTTTCTTT
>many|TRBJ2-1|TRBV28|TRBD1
CASSSPAGQGVHEQFF
TGTGCCAGCAGCTCACCCGCGGGACAGGGTGTTCATGAGCAGTTCTTC
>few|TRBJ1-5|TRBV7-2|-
CASSSDGFQPQHF
TGTGCCAGCAGCTCTGACGGGTTTCAGCCCCAGCATTTT
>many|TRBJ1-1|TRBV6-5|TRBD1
CASRPNTGGTEAFF
TGTGCCAGCAGACCCAACACAGGGGGCACTGAAGCTTTCTTT
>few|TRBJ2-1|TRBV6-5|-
CASKLSSYNEQFF
TGTGCCAGCAAATTGAGCTCCTACAATGAGCAGTTCTTC